The 22 T cell receptor beta chains presented below share a single source sample, sequenced in a study of T cell repertoires in cytomegalovirus infection. TCRdb passed the reads through MiXCR, listing each CDR3 protein once. Found here are around 100,000 distinct CDR3 sequences, 16% of them singletons; the top ten hold 8%. Sequenced: PBMCs. The receptors here all came from a human donor in good health (CMV status not recorded). Some clones in this sample may be carry-over from other donors' samples.

This clonotype occurred many times. DNA of the CDR3: TGTGCCAGCAGTTATGCGACAGGTTCCTCTGGGGCCAACGTCCTGACTTTC. Its translation: CASSYATGSSGANVLTF. This chain connects TRBV6-2 or TRBV6-3 to TRBJ2-6, with TRBD1 as a possible D gene (6 bases). Per germline, CDR1 MNHEY and CDR2 SVGEGT. V was shortened by 3 bases and J by 0 bases, with 12 bases between the two germline ends. This CDR3 region has 17 residues.

The J gene is TRBJ1-1, the V gene TRBV12-3 or TRBV12-4, with D uncertain. V was shortened by 0 bases and J by 8 bases, with 13 bases between the two germline ends. The CDR3 contains 14 residues. CDR3: CASSLAPYRIEAFF. The CDR3 region has the DNA TGTGCCAGCAGTTTAGCCCCGTATAGGATAGAAGCTTTCTTT.

This clonotype was seen a handful of times. The J gene is TRBJ1-1, the V gene TRBV29-1, with 8 bases that match TRBD1. The CDR3 is 13 residues long. Trimming cost V 6 bases and J 6 bases; bases outside gene matches: 9. Germline loops: CDR1 SQVTM, CDR2 ANQGSEA. CDR3: CSVLGQGEAEAFF. CDR3 nucleotides: TGCAGCGTCCTCGGACAGGGTGAGGCTGAAGCTTTCTTT. Full variable domain (rest looked up from reference TRBV29-1 and TRBJ1-1): SAVISQKPSRDICQRGTSLTIQCQVDSQVTMMFWYRQQPGQSLTLIATANQGSEATYESGFVIDKFPISRPNLTFSTLTVSNMSPEDSSIYLCSVLGQGEAEAFFGQGTRLTVV.

This clonotype was observed a handful of times. V is TRBV29-1 and J is TRBJ2-2; D is unclear. This CDR3 contains 12 residues. The V gene's germline CDR1 is SQVTM and CDR2 ANQGSEA. The ends were cut back, 7 bases at V and 5 bases at J, with 11 bases in the middle. The CDR3 DNA follows: TGCAGCGGATCAAGGGTAACCGGGGAGCTGTTTTTT. Amino acid sequence: CSGSRVTGELFF.

Many counts were recorded for this clonotype. The chain joins TRBV7-2 to TRBJ2-1; unclear D gene. CDR1 and CDR2 from the germline V gene are SGHTA and FQGNSA. V was trimmed by 4 bases and J by 5 bases, leaving 9 bases between them. CDR3 length: 13 amino acids. Written as DNA, the CDR3 is TGTGCCAGCAGCTCTCAGGCGGACAATGAGCAGTTCTTC. Amino acids: CASSSQADNEQFF.

This clonotype was detected a few times. The V gene is TRBV6-2 or TRBV6-3, the J gene TRBJ2-3; D call uncertain. Germline V lookup: CDR1 MNHEY, CDR2 SVGEGT. V gave up 0 bases and J gave up 1 base, with 8 bases separating them. The CDR3 covers 15 residues. This CDR3 is CASSYSLTGTDTQYF. In nucleotides, the CDR3 is TGTGCCAGCAGTTACTCGTTGACCGGCACAGATACGCAGTATTTT.

The genes are TRBV12-3 or TRBV12-4 and TRBJ1-2, with no clear D. This CDR3 region has 13 residues. The V end lost 7 bases, the J end lost 3 bases, and 12 bases lay between the germline ends. CDR3 DNA sequence: TGTGCCAGCATTAACCCTCCAGACTATGGCTACACCTTC. As protein: CASINPPDYGYTF.

The V gene is TRBV7-2, the J gene TRBJ2-4, with 10 bases lining up with TRBD2. This CDR3 region has 15 residues. V lost 4 bases, J lost 9 bases, and 9 bases stayed unmatched. Germline V gene lookup returns CDR1 SGHTA and CDR2 FQGNSA. CDR3 nucleotides: TGTGCCAGCAGCTCCCTCCTAGCGGGGGCCGGCATTCAGTACTTC. Its protein is CASSSLLAGAGIQYF.

This clonotype came up many times. The V and J genes are TRBV7-6 and TRBJ1-6; maybe TRBD1 (6 bases). Trimming stripped 1 base from V and 7 bases from J, with 8 bases between. This CDR3 region has 14 residues. The germline V gene has CDR1 SGHVS and CDR2 FNYEAQ. CDR3 region: CASSLGGQNSPLHF. The CDR3 DNA reads as TGTGCCAGCAGCTTAGGGGGGCAAAATTCACCCCTCCACTTT.

V and J are TRBV19 and TRBJ2-3; D is possibly TRBD1 (6 bases). Germline V lookup: CDR1 LNHDA, CDR2 SQIVND (reference sequence). Trimming pared 10 bases from V and 0 bases from J, leaving 14 bases between. The CDR3 length is 14 residues. As DNA, the CDR3 is TGTGCCACCCAGGGGACCTCTAGCACAGATACGCAGTATTTT. Protein: CATQGTSSTDTQYF.

In its sample, this clonotype was seen a few times. The chain employs TRBV19 and TRBJ1-1; D might be TRBD1 (5 bases). Trimming left V 3 bases short and J 6 bases short, with 8 bases between. CDR3 length equals 12 residues. Per the germline V gene, CDR1 is LNHDA and CDR2 is SQIVND (reference sequence). Here the CDR3 reads CASSMGQAEAFF. The CDR3 region has the DNA TGTGCCAGTAGTATGGGGCAGGCTGAAGCTTTCTTT.

This clonotype was counted at least ten times. The V and J genes are TRBV7-2 and TRBJ2-2; D uncertain. Germline loops: CDR1 SGHTA, CDR2 FQGNSA. V was shortened by 1 base and J by 0 bases, with 12 bases between the two germline ends. This CDR3 contains 17 residues. The chain's CDR3 is CASSLGVKYSNTGELFF. CDR3 DNA: TGTGCCAGCAGCTTAGGAGTTAAATATTCGAACACCGGGGAGCTGTTTTTT.

The gene calls are TRBV7-9 and TRBJ2-7; 8 bases are shared with TRBD1. The germline CDR1 and CDR2 sequences are SEHNR and FQNEAQ (reference sequence). This CDR3 spans 11 amino acids. The junction had 6 bases not matched to a gene; V was cut back by 5 bases and J by 12 bases. This chain's CDR3 is CASSRDRNLYF. The CDR3 DNA is TGTGCCAGCAGCCGGGACAGGAATCTGTACTTC.

This clonotype has ten or more counts. The genes are TRBV28 and TRBJ1-6, with 8 bases that match TRBD1. The CDR3 has 15 amino acids. V was clipped by 4 bases and J by 10 bases; unmatched bases: 9. Germline CDR1 reads MDHEN; CDR2 reads SYDVKM. CDR3 sequence (DNA): TGTGCCAGCAGTTCCCTGGACAGGGCAGACTCACCCCTCCACTTT. The encoded protein is CASSSLDRADSPLHF.

The sample holds a few counts of this clonotype. The chain has TRBV28 and TRBJ1-3, with D perhaps TRBD1 (5 bases). Per the germline V gene, CDR1 is MDHEN and CDR2 is SYDVKM. The CDR3 sequence is 16 residues long. The V end was cut by 3 bases, the J end by 4 bases, with 16 bases between. CDR3 nucleotides: TGTGCCAGCAGTTTGAGACAGAGGCTAAGCGGAAACACCATATATTTT. It codes for CASSLRQRLSGNTIYF. The full variable domain, its missing parts supplied by reference TRBV28 and TRBJ1-3, is DVKVTQSSRYLVKRTGEKVFLECVQDMDHENMFWYRQDPGLGLRLIYFSYDVKMKEKGDIPEGYSVSREKKERFSLILESASTNQTSMYLCASSLRQRLSGNTIYFGEGSWLTVV.

This chain links TRBV7-2 with TRBJ1-2; D ambiguous. CDR3 length: 13 amino acids. Trimming removed 5 bases at V and 5 bases at J, with 12 bases between. Per the germline V gene, CDR1 is SGHTA and CDR2 is FQGNSA. The CDR3 region is CASSINNLYGYTF. The CDR3, as DNA: TGTGCCAGCAGCATCAATAATTTATATGGCTACACCTTC.

This clonotype was seen a handful of times. This chain connects TRBV19 to TRBJ2-5, with a tentative D call TRBD2 (5 bases). Per germline, CDR1 LNHDA and CDR2 SQIVND (reference sequence). The CDR3 loop spans 13 amino acids. Trimming shortened V by 4 bases and J by 3 bases, and 9 bases separated the two germline ends. The CDR3 here is CASSNSVKETQYF. The CDR3 nucleotides read TGTGCCAGTAGTAATAGCGTCAAAGAGACCCAGTACTTC.

A few counts support this clonotype. The V and J genes are TRBV7-2 and TRBJ1-2; D is possibly TRBD1 (6 bases). The CDR3 length is 13 residues. The ends were cut back, 6 bases at V and 4 bases at J, with 12 bases in the middle. Germline V gene sequence: CDR1 SGHTA, CDR2 FQGNSA. The CDR3 region is CASRRGGVYGYTF. For the CDR3, the DNA is TGTGCCAGCAGAAGAGGGGGGGTCTATGGCTACACCTTC.

The rearrangement joins TRBV24-1 to TRBJ2-1; possible D gene TRBD1, 6 bases. CDR3 length: 15 residues. Germline loops: CDR1 KGHDR, CDR2 SFDVKD. V gave up 2 bases and J gave up 3 bases, with 10 bases separating them. CDR3 region: CATSDWRQDYNEQFF. The CDR3, as DNA: TGTGCCACCAGTGATTGGAGACAGGACTACAATGAGCAGTTCTTC.

The table lists this clonotype with many counts. The chain employs TRBV6-8 and TRBJ1-1, with D unclear. The CDR3 spans 11 residues. V was pared by 7 bases and J by 1 base, with 4 bases between. Per germline, CDR1 MNHGY and CDR2 SAAAGT. In nucleotides, the CDR3 is TGTGCCAGCACAGGGAACACTGAAGCTTTCTTT. This encodes CASTGNTEAFF.

The V gene is TRBV5-1, the J gene TRBJ1-6; D possibly corresponds to TRBD1 (5 bases). V lost 2 bases, J lost 8 bases, and 14 bases lay in between. The CDR3 length is 15 residues. The germline V gene has CDR1 SGHRS and CDR2 YFSETQ. CDR3 nucleotide sequence: TGCGCCAGCAGCTTAGCAACTTCCAGGGATTCACCCCTCCACTTT. Its protein product is CASSLATSRDSPLHF.

This clonotype has just a few counts. The gene calls are TRBV5-1 and TRBJ1-5; D is possibly TRBD1 (6 bases). The CDR3 loop spans 15 amino acids. Deletions cut 1 base from V and 0 bases from J, with 8 bases between. The germline V gene encodes CDR1 SGHRS and CDR2 YFSETQ. CDR3 residues: CASSLKGGSNQPQHF. Written as DNA, the CDR3 is TGCGCCAGCAGCTTGAAGGGGGGTAGCAATCAGCCCCAGCATTTT.